These T cell receptor beta chains were read from a single sample in a study of T cell changes during pregnancy in multiple sclerosis. Only in-frame clones appear in the TCRdb table, and some are missing; sequencing was by immunoSEQ multiplex PCR. Here the sample spans some 38,000 clones, about 90% being singletons. This specimen consisted of CD4+ T cells from peripheral blood mononuclear cells, obtained in the second trimester of pregnancy. Source of these receptors: a female donor in good health, enrolled as a control in a pregnancy study. Both conserved end residues are part of each CDR3. A D gene is named only where the DNA matches it firmly. The listing skips clone size in some rows; elsewhere it reads once, few, many or a size class.

.	TRBV29-1	TRBJ2-6	once	TGCAGCGTTGCTACCGGGGCCAACGTCCTGACTTTC	CSVATGANVLTF
TRBD1	TRBV2	TRBJ2-7	once	TGTGCCAGCAGTGTCTTAGGGGGCCGGGAGCAGTACTTC	CASSVLGGREQYF
TRBD2	TRBV6-5	TRBJ2-1	.	TGTGCCAGCAGCCCCCGTGGGCGGGGGGATCAGTTCTTC	CASSPRGRGDQFF
.	TRBV28	TRBJ1-2	.	TGTGCCAGCAGTGCGCAGGGGACCGTCTACTATGGCTACACCTTC	CASSAQGTVYYGYTF
TRBD1	TRBV6-6	TRBJ1-1	.	TGTGCCAGCAGTTACCCCGGGACAGGGAGGGTCACTGAAGCTTTCTTT	CASSYPGTGRVTEAFF
.	TRBV6-6	TRBJ1-6	.	TGTGCCAGCACACCGACTGCGGGGTCCTATAATTCACCCCTCCACTTT	CASTPTAGSYNSPLHF
TRBD1	TRBV25-1	TRBJ2-7	.	TGTGCCAGCAGTGCACAGGGGGCCTACGAGCAGTACTTC	CASSAQGAYEQYF
TRBD1	TRBV4-1	TRBJ1-2	.	TGCGCCAGCAGCCAAGAAGGGGACAGGGGGTGGTATGGCTACACCTTC	CASSQEGDRGWYGYTF
TRBD1	TRBV6-5	TRBJ1-1	.	TGTGCCAGCAGTTCCCGAGACAGGGGCGGCGCTGAAGCTTTCTTT	CASSSRDRGGAEAFF
TRBD2	TRBV7-2	TRBJ2-5	.	TGTGCCAGCAGCCCCGGGACTAGCGGGGAAAAGACCCAGTACTTC	CASSPGTSGEKTQYF
TRBD1	TRBV7-6	TRBJ1-1	.	TGTGCCAGCAGCGAACAGGGGTACACTGAAGCTTTCTTT	CASSEQGYTEAFF
.	TRBV5-4	TRBJ1-3	.	TGTGCCAGCAGCTCGGGACGGGGCCCGGGAGGAAGAAACACCATATATTTT	CASSSGRGPGGRNTIYF
.	TRBV5-1	TRBJ2-2	.	TGCGCCAGCAGCTCAGGCCGGTTCGGGGAGCTGTTTTTT	CASSSGRFGELFF
.	TRBV5-8	TRBJ1-6	few	TGTGCCAGCAGCTTTATTTCTAATTCACCCCTCCACTTT	CASSFISNSPLHF
.	TRBV11-2	TRBJ1-1	.	TGTGCCAGCAGCTTAGATCCTGGCAGAAGGAACACTGAAGCTTTCTTT	CASSLDPGRRNTEAFF
.	TRBV5-1	TRBJ1-2	.	TGCGCCAGCAGTCGGCAGGAGGGCTATGGCTACACCTTC	CASSRQEGYGYTF
TRBD1	TRBV5-5	TRBJ1-5	.	TGTGCCAGCAGCCAGTCTCGACAGGGAAATCAGCCCCAGCATTTT	CASSQSRQGNQPQHF
TRBD1	TRBV28	TRBJ1-1	.	TGTGCCAGCAGTTCCTTGACAGGGGGCGCTTATGACACTGAAGCTTTCTTT	CASSSLTGGAYDTEAFF
.	TRBV2	TRBJ2-1	.	TGTGCCAGCAGTGGGCAGGGATTGAATGAGCAGTTCTTC	CASSGQGLNEQFF
.	TRBV18	TRBJ1-5	.	TGTGCCAGCGCTCAGGGGCTCGCCAATCAGCCCCAGCATTTT	CASAQGLANQPQHF
TRBD1	TRBV10-3	TRBJ2-5	few	TGTGCCATCAGTGAGAGGCAGGGGGAGCAGACCCAGTACTTC	CAISERQGEQTQYF
.	TRBV6-1	TRBJ1-6	.	TGTGCCAGCAGTCAAACTTCGTTTGGTTCACCCCTCCACTTT	CASSQTSFGSPLHF
.	TRBV28	TRBJ1-1	.	TGTGCCAGCAGTTTATCAGGGTCCGCTGAAGCTTTCTTT	CASSLSGSAEAFF
TRBD2	TRBV11-3	TRBJ2-2	.	TGTGCCAGCAGCCTTGGACTAGCGGGGGGCACCGGGGAGCTGTTTTTT	CASSLGLAGGTGELFF
.	TRBV7-9	TRBJ1-1	few	TGTGCCAGCAGCTCGACAGGTACGAACACTGAAGCTTTCTTT	CASSSTGTNTEAFF
.	TRBV6-6	TRBJ2-3	.	TGTGCCAGCAGTTACGGGGGGGCCTTGGGAGATACGCAGTATTTT	CASSYGGALGDTQYF
.	TRBV14	TRBJ2-3	.	TGTGCCAGCAGCCTGAACAGGCGAGATACGCAGTATTTT	CASSLNRRDTQYF
.	TRBV6-5	TRBJ2-5	.	TGTGCCAGCAGACCGGGACAAGCCCTGGGGGAGACCCAGTACTTC	CASRPGQALGETQYF
.	TRBV27	TRBJ2-7	.	TGTGCCAGCGCCCGGAGGGGGGGAGGCGAGCAGTACTTC	CASARRGGGEQYF
TRBD1	TRBV4-2	TRBJ2-2	.	TGTGCCAGCAGCCAAGAACACTCAGGGGGCCCGACCGGGGAGCTGTTTTTT	CASSQEHSGGPTGELFF
.	TRBV7-8	TRBJ1-2	.	TGTGCCAGCAGCGTGGACAGAGCTAACTATGGCTACACCTTC	CASSVDRANYGYTF
.	TRBV4-3	TRBJ2-4	.	TGCGCCAGCAGCCAAAGGAGAGCAGGGTGGTTCCCTGGGGACATTCAGTACTTC	CASSQRRAGWFPGDIQYF
TRBD1	TRBV5-1	TRBJ1-2	.	TGCGCCAGCAGCTCACAGGGGGAGATTGGCTACACCTTC	CASSSQGEIGYTF
TRBD1	TRBV18	TRBJ1-5	.	TGTGCCAGCTCACCACGCCAGGGGGCCGGGCAGCCCCAGCATTTT	CASSPRQGAGQPQHF
.	TRBV4-1	TRBJ1-1	.	TGCGCCAGCAGCCGGAAGGCAGGGGAAGGAATCGCTGAAGCTTTCTTT	CASSRKAGEGIAEAFF
.	TRBV11-2	TRBJ2-6	.	TGTGCCAGCCGTCCCCAGGGGGGGGCCAACGTCCTGACTTTC	CASRPQGGANVLTF
.	TRBV7-9	TRBJ1-1	.	TGTGCCAGCAGCCGCCGGGACACCCGTGAAGCTTTCTTT	CASSRRDTREAFF
.	TRBV7-3	TRBJ2-5	.	TGTGCCAGCAGCTTTGGGGGGGCCCGGGAGACCCAGTACTTC	CASSFGGARETQYF
.	TRBV30	TRBJ1-5	.	TGTGCCTGGAGTGTACAGGAACTGTCCAATCAGCCCCAGCATTTT	CAWSVQELSNQPQHF
TRBD1	TRBV6-5	TRBJ2-1	.	TGTGCCAGCAAGGGGGCGGGCACCTCCTACAATGAGCAGTTCTTC	CASKGAGTSYNEQFF
.	TRBV25-1	TRBJ2-5	.	TGTGCCAGCAGTGAAGTAGGGGGCCGGGGGCAAGAGACCCAGTACTTC	CASSEVGGRGQETQYF
.	TRBV7-9	TRBJ2-3	.	TGTGCCAGCAGTACCTTCGGGGGCACAGATACGCAGTATTTT	CASSTFGGTDTQYF
.	TRBV28	TRBJ1-2	.	TGTGCCAGCGGGGCAGGCCCCTATGGCTACACCTTC	CASGAGPYGYTF
.	TRBV7-2	TRBJ1-2	.	TGTGCCAGCAGCCTCCCTTATACTTATGGCTACACCTTC	CASSLPYTYGYTF
TRBD2	TRBV14	TRBJ2-5	.	TGTGCCAGCAGCCGACTAGCTGCAGAGACCCAGTACTTC	CASSRLAAETQYF
TRBD1	TRBV28	TRBJ1-2	.	TGTGCCAGCAGTTCCCACGGACAGGGGTTTTATGGCTACACCTTC	CASSSHGQGFYGYTF
.	TRBV10-3	TRBJ2-7	once	TGTGCCCATTCCGCTCAGGGCTACGAGCAGTACTTC	CAHSAQGYEQYF